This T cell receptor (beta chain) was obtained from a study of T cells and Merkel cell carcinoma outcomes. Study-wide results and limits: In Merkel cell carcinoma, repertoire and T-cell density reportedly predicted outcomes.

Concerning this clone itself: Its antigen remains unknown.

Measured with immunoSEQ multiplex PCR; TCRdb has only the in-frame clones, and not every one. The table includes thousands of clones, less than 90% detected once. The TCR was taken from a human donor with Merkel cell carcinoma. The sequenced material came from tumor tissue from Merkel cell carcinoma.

The CDR3 protein is CASSWTWGSADQPQHF. The CDR3 nucleotides are TGTGCCAGCAGTTGGACGTGGGGGTCCGCCGATCAGCCCCAGCATTTT. This chain joins TRBV28 and TRBJ1-5, with D perhaps matching TRBD1 (5 bases). Germline V gene sequence: CDR1 MDHEN, CDR2 SYDVKM. V lost 4 bases and J 5 bases, leaving 18 bases between the germline ends. This CDR3 has 16 residues. The complete variable domain, with remaining parts taken from reference TRBV28 and TRBJ1-5, reads DVKVTQSSRYLVKRTGEKVFLECVQDMDHENMFWYRQDPGLGLRLIYFSYDVKMKEKGDIPEGYSVSREKKERFSLILESASTNQTSMYLCASSWTWGSADQPQHFGDGTRLSIL.